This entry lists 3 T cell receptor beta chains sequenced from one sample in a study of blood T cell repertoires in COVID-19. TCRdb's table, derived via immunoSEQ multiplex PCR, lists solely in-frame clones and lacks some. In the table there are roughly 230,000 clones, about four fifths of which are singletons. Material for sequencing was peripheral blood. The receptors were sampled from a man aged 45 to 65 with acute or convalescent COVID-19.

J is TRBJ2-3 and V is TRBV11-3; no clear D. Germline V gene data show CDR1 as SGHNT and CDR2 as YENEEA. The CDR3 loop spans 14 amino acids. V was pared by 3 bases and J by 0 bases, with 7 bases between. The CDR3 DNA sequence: TGTGCCAGCAGCTTTTTCAGGAGCACAGATACGCAGTATTTT. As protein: CASSFFRSTDTQYF.

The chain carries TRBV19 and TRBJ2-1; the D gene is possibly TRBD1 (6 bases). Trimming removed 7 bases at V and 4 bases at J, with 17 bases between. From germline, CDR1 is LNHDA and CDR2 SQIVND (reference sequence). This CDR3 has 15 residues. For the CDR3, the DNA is TGTGCCAGTACGGGCACAGGGAATAGGTACAATGAGCAGTTCTTC. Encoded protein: CASTGTGNRYNEQFF.

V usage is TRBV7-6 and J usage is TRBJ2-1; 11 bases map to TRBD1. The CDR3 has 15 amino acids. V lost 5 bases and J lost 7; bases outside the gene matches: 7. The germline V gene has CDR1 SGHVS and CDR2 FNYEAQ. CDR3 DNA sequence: TGTGCCAGCAGCATAACCGGGACAGGGGGGAATGAGCAGTTCTTC. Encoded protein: CASSITGTGGNEQFF.